One and the same sample provided the 4 T cell receptor beta chains below, sequenced in a study of patients and donors after allogeneic stem cell transplantation. One entry per CDR3 protein results from TCRdb running MiXCR on the RT-PCR reads. The top ten clones hold 5.5% to 6.5% of a sample with about 960,000 distinct CDR3 sequences, roughly 18% of them seen once. The sample was blood, either unsorted or a sorted T cell fraction (not recorded which). The receptors derive from a human donor who was either an allogeneic HSCT recipient or a stem cell or donor lymphocyte infusion donor (not recorded which). It is not recorded whose cells these are; they may come from a transplant donor.

This clonotype occurred a few times. This chain uses TRBV18 with TRBJ2-7; the match to TRBD2 covers 9 bases. V shed 5 bases and J 5 bases; nucleotides not matched to a gene: 10. This CDR3 is built from 15 residues. Germline CDR1 and CDR2: KGHSH and LQKENI. CDR3: CASSTKVAGDHEQYF. The CDR3 DNA reads as TGTGCCAGCTCAACGAAGGTAGCGGGAGATCACGAGCAGTACTTC.

There are a few counts of this clonotype. The chain recombines TRBV6-5 with TRBJ2-1; 8 bases agree with TRBD2. The trim removed 2 bases at V and 5 bases at J, leaving 8 bases unmatched. From germline, CDR1 is MNHEY and CDR2 SVGAGI. This CDR3 comprises 16 residues. CDR3 protein: CASSYPFLAGDNEQFF. Here the CDR3 DNA reads TGTGCCAGCAGTTACCCGTTCCTAGCGGGTGACAATGAGCAGTTCTTC.

The CDR3 is CSARDRGGTGELFF. CDR3 sequence (DNA): TGCAGTGCTAGAGATCGGGGGGGGACCGGGGAGCTGTTTTTT. The chain combines TRBV20-1 with TRBJ2-2, with TRBD2 matching 8 bases. V was pared by 0 bases and J by 5 bases, with 2 bases of the junction left unmatched. This CDR3 has 14 residues. In germline, CDR1 is DFQATT, CDR2 SNEGSKA (reference sequence).

This clonotype was counted at least ten times. The V gene is TRBV6-2 or TRBV6-3, the J gene TRBJ1-1; possibly TRBD1 for D (6 bases). CDR1 and CDR2 (germline): MNHEY, SVGEGT. Trimming pared 6 bases from V and 3 bases from J, leaving 14 bases between. The CDR3 sequence is 14 residues long. CDR3 region: CASSLQGWDTEAFF. CDR3 DNA: TGTGCCAGCAGCTTACAGGGTTGGGACACTGAAGCTTTCTTT.